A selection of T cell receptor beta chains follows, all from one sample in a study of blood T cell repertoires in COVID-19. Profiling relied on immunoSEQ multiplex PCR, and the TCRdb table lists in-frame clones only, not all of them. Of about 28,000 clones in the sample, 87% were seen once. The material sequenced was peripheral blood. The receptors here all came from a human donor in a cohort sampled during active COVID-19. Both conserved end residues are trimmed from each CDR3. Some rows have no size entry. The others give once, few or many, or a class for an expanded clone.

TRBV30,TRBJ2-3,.,AWNPGLVADTQY
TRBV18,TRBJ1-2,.,ASSSTGDAYGYT
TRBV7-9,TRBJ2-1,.,ASSPYSGGGNNEQF
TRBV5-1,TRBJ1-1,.,ASSLTGQGSTEAF
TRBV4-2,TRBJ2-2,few,ASSPPRLAGGLGGELF
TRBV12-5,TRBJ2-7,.,ASGTGTIYEQY
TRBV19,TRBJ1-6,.,ASSRLSGTIDSPLH
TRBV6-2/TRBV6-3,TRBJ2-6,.,ASSYVSPGANVLT
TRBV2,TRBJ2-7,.,ASSDRGGLVVEQY
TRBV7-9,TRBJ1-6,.,ASSFGQGGNSPLH
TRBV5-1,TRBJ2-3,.,ASRFGTVSTDTQY
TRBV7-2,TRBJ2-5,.,ASSPGGLAGGGETQY
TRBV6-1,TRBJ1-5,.,ASSEMDGDQPQH
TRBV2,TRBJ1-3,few,ASRASGSGNTIY
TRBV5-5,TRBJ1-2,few,ASSWQTGTGDINGYT
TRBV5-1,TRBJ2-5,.,ASSPDGTSGGGRTQY
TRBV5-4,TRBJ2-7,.,ASSPGQGRTYEQY
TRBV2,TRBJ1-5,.,ASSFTGGSNSNQPQH
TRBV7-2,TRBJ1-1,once,ASSLDRDTEAF
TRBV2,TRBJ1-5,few,ASTEGRNQPQH
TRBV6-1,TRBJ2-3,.,ASSEGLAGGTSTDTQY
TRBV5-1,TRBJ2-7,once,ASSGGQGYEQY
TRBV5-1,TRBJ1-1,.,ASSLEPGEAF
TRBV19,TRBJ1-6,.,ASTDRGTYNSPLH
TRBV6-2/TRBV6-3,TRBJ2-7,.,ASSNLDRVGDYEQY
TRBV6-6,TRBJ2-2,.,ASSYSGGETGELF
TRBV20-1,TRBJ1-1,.,SAGRDTEAF
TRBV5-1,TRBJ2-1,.,ASRTTGDSYNEQF
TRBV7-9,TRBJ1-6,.,ASRSGTGYSPLH
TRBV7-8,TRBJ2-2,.,ASSPTGGGYTGELF
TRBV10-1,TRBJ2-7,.,ASSAGTGLDEQY
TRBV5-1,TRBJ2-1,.,ASSLGTSGSFEQF
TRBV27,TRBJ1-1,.,ASSPRQGATEAF
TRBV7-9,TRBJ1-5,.,ASSIGTGDGNQPQH
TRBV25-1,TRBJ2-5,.,ASSGGGHGQGLRETQY
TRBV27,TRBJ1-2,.,ASSLPRGGPTNYGYT
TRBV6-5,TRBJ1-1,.,ASRRTGSNTEAF
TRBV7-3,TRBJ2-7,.,ASSYKGQGEQY
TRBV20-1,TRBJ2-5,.,SASRSRTTDQETQY
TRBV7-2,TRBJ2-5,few,ASSPGLAGVRGQETQY
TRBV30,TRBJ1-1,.,AGQTGFNTEAF
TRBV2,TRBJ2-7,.,ASSGRASGRYEQY
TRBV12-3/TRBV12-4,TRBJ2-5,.,ASAVRWETQY
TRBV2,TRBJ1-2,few,ASSGDRPLGYGYT
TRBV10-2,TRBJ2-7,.,ASSGLSSYEQY
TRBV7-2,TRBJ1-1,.,ASSLDGGGRNTEAF
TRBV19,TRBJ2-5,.,ASSLLSGTSGKETQY
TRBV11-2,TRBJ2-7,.,ASSLGAGVRYEQY
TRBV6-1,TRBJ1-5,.,ASSAGQGRGGSNQPQH
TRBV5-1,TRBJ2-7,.,ASSRTSGSSYEQY
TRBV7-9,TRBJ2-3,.,ASSLEETSTDTQY
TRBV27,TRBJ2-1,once,ASSMGLAGVNEQF
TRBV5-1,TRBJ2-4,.,ASSLVVGTGDLGAKNIQY
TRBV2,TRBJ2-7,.,ASSDQAGGLREQY
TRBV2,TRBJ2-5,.,ASSEQQGFQETQY
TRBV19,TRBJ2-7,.,ASSMGQGRISD
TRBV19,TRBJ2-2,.,ASSPAGGAYTGELF
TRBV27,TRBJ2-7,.,ASRTTSAYEQY